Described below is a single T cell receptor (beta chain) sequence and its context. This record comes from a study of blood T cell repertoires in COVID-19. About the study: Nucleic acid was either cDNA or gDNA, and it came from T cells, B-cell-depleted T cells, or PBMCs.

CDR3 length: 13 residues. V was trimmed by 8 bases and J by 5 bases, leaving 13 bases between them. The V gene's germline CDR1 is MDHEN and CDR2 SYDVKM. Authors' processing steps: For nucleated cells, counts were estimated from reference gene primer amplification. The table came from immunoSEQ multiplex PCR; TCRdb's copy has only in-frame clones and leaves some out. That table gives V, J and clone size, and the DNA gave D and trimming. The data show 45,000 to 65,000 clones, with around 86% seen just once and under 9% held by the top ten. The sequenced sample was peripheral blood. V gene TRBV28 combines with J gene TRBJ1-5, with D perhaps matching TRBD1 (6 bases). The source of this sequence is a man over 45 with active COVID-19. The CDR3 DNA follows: TGTGCCAGCGGGACACAAAGGTATCAGCCCCAGCATTTT. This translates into CASGTQRYQPQHF.